Below, one TCR beta chain is given with its context. The data are from a study of shared clonotypes between healthy human individuals. This table comes from immunoSEQ multiplex PCR, and its TCRdb copy is limited to in-frame clones, with some not included. The table records 850,000 to 1,100,000 clones, roughly 80% of them present only once. Germline values: CDR1 KGHSH, CDR2 LQKENI. This CDR3 has 15 amino acids. Trimming removed 3 bases from V and 3 bases from J, with 12 bases in between. V gene TRBV18 combines with J gene TRBJ2-4, with TRBD2 as a possible D gene (6 bases). This receptor was obtained from a man younger than 30 in good health. Some clones in this sample may be carry-over from other donors' samples. The sequenced sample was memory CD4+ T cells from PBMCs. Noted subset: CD45RA-negative fraction. CDR3 bases: TGTGCCAGCTCACCGGCGGGGTTTGTCAAAAACATTCAGTACTTC. Translated: CASSPAGFVKNIQYF.